This T cell receptor (beta chain) was obtained from a study of STAT3 mutations in large granular lymphocyte leukemia. The table came from immunoSEQ multiplex PCR; TCRdb's copy has only in-frame clones and leaves some out. This sample yields a few thousand clones, of which roughly 53% are seen a single time; roughly four fifths belongs to the top ten. Whole-study results and caveats: At least one immunodominant TCR beta clonotype appeared in every T-cell large granular lymphocyte leukemia patient.

Regarding this clone: As yet, its antigen is unknown.

Germline V gives CDR1 SQVTM, CDR2 ANQGSEA. The ends were cut back, 4 bases at V and 3 bases at J, with 7 bases in the middle. CDR3 length: 11 amino acids. Input material: peripheral blood mononuclear cells. The chain uses TRBV29-1 and TRBJ2-7; no reliable D call. The TCR comes from a man aged 60 to 69 with T-cell large granular lymphocyte leukemia. Some clones in this sample may be carry-over from other donors' samples. For the CDR3, the DNA is TGCAGCGTTGTAAGAGACTACGAGCAGTACTTC. Its protein is CSVVRDYEQYF.